The entry that follows covers one T cell receptor beta chain sequence. The target antigen is unknown. The data stem from a study of CD8 T cells in Susac syndrome. Whole-study findings and limits: The study's TCR sequencing and HLA analysis covered a relatively small number of individuals, and the study acknowledged this.

An input of about 0.5 to 1 ug of RNA was subjected to reverse transcription using random hexamers. Amplification of TCR beta CDR3 used immunoSEQ multiplex PCR across 54 Vbeta and 13 Jbeta. TCRdb called the immunoSEQ multiplex PCR reads again in MiXCR, with one record for every CDR3 protein. The table lists more than 120,000 distinct CDR3 sequences, roughly 94% of them singletons. The V and J ends lost 1 base and 0 bases respectively, with 19 bases between them. The CDR3 contains 18 residues. CDR1 LGHDT and CDR2 YNNKEL come from the germline V gene (reference sequence). Sequencing of TCR beta was carried out in blood CD8+ and CD4+ T cells. While CD8+ and CD4+ T cells were isolated negatively, TEMRA cells were enriched by FACS.

Sequencing was performed on CD4+ T cells from PBMCs. The clonotype originates from a human donor in good health. The rearrangement joins TRBV3-1 to TRBJ2-7; the D gene is possibly TRBD2 (6 bases). Here the CDR3 reads CASSQGLARGGASYEQYF. CDR3 sequence (DNA): TGTGCCAGCAGCCAAGGGCTAGCGCGCGGAGGGGCCTCCTACGAGCAGTACTTC.